The clone carrying this TCR beta chain was counted between two and nine times. As yet, its antigen is unknown. This specimen belongs to a study of regulatory T cells in long-lasting Graves disease. The study, taken as a whole, reports: For persistent Graves' patients, TCR diversity was lower than for newly diagnosed ones.

Time point meaning: newly diagnosed GD, antithyroid drugs for less than 3 months. There was RNA extracted from PBMCs, and the TCR library was made from it. Approximately 9 milliliters of peripheral blood went into EDTA tubes. With iRepertoire HTBI primers and Arm-PCR of CDR3 regions, TCR beta libraries were built. TCRdb recomputed calls from the multiplex PCR reads with MiXCR, one row per CDR3 protein. The repertoire includes 520,000 or so distinct CDR3 sequences, around 13% of them detected once, and almost 9% sits in the top ten. Separately, the same data were catalogued under a study of T cells in Graves' hyperthyroidism and ophthalmopathy.

The source material was peripheral blood mononuclear cells (PBMCs), sampled at new diagnosis, from a patient treated with antithyroid drugs. The source is a woman in her thirties with Graves disease.

The CDR3 region has the DNA TGTGCCAGCAGCAAAAAGGGCCAGGGCTCGATCCAGCCCCAGCATTTT. Its translation: CASSKKGQGSIQPQHF. This chain connects TRBV6-1 to TRBJ1-5; a weak D match, TRBD1 (5 bases). Trimming removed 6 bases from V and 7 bases from J, with 22 bases in between. Per germline, CDR1 MNHNS and CDR2 SASEGT. The length of the CDR3 is 16 residues.